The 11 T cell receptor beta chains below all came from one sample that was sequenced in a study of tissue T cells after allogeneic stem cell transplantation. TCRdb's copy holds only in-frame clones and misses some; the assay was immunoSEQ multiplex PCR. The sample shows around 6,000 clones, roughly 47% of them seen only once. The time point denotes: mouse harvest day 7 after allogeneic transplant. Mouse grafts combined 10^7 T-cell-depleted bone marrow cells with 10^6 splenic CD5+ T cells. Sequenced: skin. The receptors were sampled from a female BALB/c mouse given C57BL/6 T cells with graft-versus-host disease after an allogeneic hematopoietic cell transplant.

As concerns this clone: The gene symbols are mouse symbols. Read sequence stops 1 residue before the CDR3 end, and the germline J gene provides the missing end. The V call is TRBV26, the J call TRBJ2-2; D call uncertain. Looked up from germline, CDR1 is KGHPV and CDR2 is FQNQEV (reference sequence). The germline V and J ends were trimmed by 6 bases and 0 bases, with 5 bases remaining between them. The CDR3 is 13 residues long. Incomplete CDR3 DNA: TGTGCCAGCAGACAGACAAACACCGGGCAGCTCTAC. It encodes CASRQTNTGQLY. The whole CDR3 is CASRQTNTGQLYF.

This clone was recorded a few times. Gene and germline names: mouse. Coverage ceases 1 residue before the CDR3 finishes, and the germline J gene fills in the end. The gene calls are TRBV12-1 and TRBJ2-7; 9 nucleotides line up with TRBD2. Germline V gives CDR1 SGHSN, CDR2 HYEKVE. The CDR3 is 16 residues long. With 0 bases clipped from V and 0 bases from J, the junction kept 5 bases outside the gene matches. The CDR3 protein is CASSLPTGGSSYEQYF. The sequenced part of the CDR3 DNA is TGTGCCAGCTCTCTCCCCACTGGGGGGAGCTCCTATGAACAGTAC. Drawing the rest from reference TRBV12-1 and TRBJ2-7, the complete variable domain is DSGVVQSPRHIIKEKGGRSVLTCIPISGHSNVVWYQQTLGKELKFLIQHYEKVERDKGFLPSRFSVQQFDDYHSEMNMSALELEDSAMYFCASSLPTGGSSYEQYFGPGTRLTVL.

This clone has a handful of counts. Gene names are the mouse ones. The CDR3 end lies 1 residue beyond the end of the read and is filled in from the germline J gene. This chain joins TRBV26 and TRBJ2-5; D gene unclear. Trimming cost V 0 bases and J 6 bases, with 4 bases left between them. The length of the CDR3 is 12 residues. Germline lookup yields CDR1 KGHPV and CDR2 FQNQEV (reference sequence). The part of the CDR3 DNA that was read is TGTGCCAGCAGTCTGTCGAGGGACACCCAGTAC. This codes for CASSLSRDTQY. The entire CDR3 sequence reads CASSLSRDTQYF.

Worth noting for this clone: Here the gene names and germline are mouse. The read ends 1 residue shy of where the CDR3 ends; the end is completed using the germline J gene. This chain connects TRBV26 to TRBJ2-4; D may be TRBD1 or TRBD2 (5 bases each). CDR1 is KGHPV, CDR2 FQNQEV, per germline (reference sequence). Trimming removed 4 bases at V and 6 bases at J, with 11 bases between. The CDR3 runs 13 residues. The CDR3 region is CASSRHRGNTLYF. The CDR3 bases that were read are TGTGCCAGCAGTCGCCACCGGGGGAACACCTTGTAC.

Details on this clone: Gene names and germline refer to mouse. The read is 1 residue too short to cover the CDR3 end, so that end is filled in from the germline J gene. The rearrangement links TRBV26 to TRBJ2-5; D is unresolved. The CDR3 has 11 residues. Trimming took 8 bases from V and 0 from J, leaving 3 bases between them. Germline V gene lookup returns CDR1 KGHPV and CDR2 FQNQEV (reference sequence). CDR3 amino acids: CASGNQDTQYF. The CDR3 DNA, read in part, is TGTGCCAGCGGCAACCAAGACACCCAGTAC.

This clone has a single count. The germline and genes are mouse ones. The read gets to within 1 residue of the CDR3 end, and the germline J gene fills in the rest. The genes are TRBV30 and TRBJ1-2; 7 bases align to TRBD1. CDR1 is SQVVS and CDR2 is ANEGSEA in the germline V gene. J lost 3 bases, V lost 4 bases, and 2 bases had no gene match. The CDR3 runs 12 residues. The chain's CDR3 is CSSTQGYSDYTF. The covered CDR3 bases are TGTAGTTCTACACAGGGGTACTCCGACTACACC.

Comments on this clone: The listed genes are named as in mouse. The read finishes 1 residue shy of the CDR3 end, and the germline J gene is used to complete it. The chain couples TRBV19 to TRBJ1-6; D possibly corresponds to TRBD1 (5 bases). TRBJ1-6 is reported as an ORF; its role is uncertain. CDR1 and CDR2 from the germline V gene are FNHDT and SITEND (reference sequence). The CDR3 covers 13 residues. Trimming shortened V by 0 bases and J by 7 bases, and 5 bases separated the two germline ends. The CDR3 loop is CASSIGTNSPLYF. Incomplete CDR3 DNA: TGTGCCAGCAGTATAGGGACAAATTCGCCCCTCTAC.

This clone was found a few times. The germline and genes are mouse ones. The CDR3 here is CASSLHRGQDTQYF. The sequenced CDR3 bases are TGTGCCAGCAGTCTGCACAGGGGCCAAGACACCCAGTAC. The chain joins TRBV26 to TRBJ2-5, with 7 bases matching TRBD1. The sequence runs out 1 residue before the end of the CDR3; the remainder is reconstructed from the germline J gene. The V gene end was trimmed by 2 bases and the J gene end by 2 bases; junction bases not matched to a gene: 1. The CDR3 loop spans 14 amino acids. CDR1 is KGHPV and CDR2 is FQNQEV in the germline V gene (reference sequence).

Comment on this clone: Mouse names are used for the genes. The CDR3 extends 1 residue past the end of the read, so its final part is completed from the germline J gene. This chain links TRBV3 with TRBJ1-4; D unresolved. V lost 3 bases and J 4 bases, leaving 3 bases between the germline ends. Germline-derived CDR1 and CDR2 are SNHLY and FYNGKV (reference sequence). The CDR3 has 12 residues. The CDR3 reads CASSFRNERLFF. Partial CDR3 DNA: TGTGCCAGCAGCTTCCGCAACGAAAGATTATTT.

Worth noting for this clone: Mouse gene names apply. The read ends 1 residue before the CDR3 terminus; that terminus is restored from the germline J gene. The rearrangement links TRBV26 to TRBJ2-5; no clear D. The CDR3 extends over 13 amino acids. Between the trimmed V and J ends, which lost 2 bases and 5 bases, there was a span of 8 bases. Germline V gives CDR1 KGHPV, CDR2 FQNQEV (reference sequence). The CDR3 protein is CASSLAEGDTQYF. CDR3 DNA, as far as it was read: TGTGCCAGCAGTCTGGCTGAGGGAGACACCCAGTAC.

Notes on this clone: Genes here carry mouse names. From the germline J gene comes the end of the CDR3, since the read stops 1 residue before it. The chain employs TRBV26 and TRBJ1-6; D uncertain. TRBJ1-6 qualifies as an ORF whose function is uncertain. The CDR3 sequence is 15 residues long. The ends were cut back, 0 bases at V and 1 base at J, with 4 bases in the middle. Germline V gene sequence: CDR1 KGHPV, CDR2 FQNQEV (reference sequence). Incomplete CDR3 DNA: TGTGCCAGCAGTCTGTCACAGTCCTATAATTCGCCCCTCTAC. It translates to CASSLSQSYNSPLY. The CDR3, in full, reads CASSLSQSYNSPLYF.